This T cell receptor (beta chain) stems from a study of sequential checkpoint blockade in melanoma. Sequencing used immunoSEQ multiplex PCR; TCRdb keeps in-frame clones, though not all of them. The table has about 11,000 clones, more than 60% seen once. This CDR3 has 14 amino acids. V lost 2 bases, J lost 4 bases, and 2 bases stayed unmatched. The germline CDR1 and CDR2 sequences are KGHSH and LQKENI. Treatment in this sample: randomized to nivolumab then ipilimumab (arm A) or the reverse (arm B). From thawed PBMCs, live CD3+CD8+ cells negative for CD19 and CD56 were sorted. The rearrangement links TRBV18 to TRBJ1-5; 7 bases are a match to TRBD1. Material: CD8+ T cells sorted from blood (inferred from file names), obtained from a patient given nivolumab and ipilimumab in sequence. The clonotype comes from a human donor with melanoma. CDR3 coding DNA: TGTGCCAGCTCACCAGGGACAGCTAATCAGCCCCAGCATTTT. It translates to CASSPGTANQPQHF. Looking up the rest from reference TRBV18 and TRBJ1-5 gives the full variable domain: NAGVMQNPRHLVRRRGQEARLRCSPMKGHSHVYWYRQLPEEGLKFMVYLQKENIIDESGMPKERFSAEFPKEGPSILRIQQVVRGDSAAYFCASSPGTANQPQHFGDGTRLSIL.